This note documents a single T cell receptor (beta chain) sequence. This sample stems from a study of blood T cell repertoires in COVID-19. Study overall: Samples representing acute and convalescent COVID-19 were sourced from the United States, Italy and Spain. The cDNA or gDNA used as material had been derived from T cells, B-cell-depleted T cells, or PBMCs.

V shed 10 bases and J 1 base; nucleotides not matched to a gene: 6. The germline V gene has CDR1 LGHDT and CDR2 YNNKEL (reference sequence). This CDR3 has 13 residues. As handled by the study authors: Scientists estimated how many nucleated cells there were by amplifying reference gene primers. Assay used: immunoSEQ multiplex PCR; TCRdb lists only in-frame clones, some missing. V, J and clone size reflect that table, while D and trimming were determined from the DNA. The data hold 80,000 to 90,000 clones, with 70% to 90% observed a single time. This clonotype originated in a man aged 40-49 years with acute or convalescent COVID-19. The chain recombines TRBV3-1 (or the pseudogene TRBV3-2) with TRBJ1-1; 7 nucleotides line up with TRBD1. Sequencing was done on a sample of peripheral blood. The CDR3 spells CATSGTENTEAFF. The CDR3 DNA is TGTGCCACATCCGGGACAGAGAACACTGAAGCTTTCTTT.